This section outlines one T cell receptor beta chain sequence together with its context. These data originate in a study of T cells expressing NK-cell markers. TCRdb reanalyzed the 5' RACE reads and collapses them to one entry per CDR3 protein, without DNA. The repertoire shows 500,000 or so distinct CDR3 sequences; the top ten hold roughly 3.5%. Germline values: CDR1 SGHAT, CDR2 FQNNGV. The length of the CDR3 is 13 residues. Sequencing was performed on blood T cells: a sorted CD56 or NKG2C T cell subset, CD4+ or CD8+ T cells, or bulk PBMC T cells (not recorded which). The receptor comes from a man aged 18 to 29 in good health. V gene TRBV11-2 combines with J gene TRBJ2-5; TCRdb calls TRBD1, which cannot be checked without DNA. This chain's CDR3 is CASTPGGGETQYF.